Described below is a single T cell receptor (beta chain) sequence and its context. These data are taken from a study of blood T cell repertoires in COVID-19. Across the whole study: The samples span acute and convalescent COVID-19 from the United States, Italy and Spain. T cells, B-cell-depleted T cells, or PBMCs provided the cDNA or gDNA that served as material.

The germline V gene encodes CDR1 LGHNT and CDR2 FRNRAP. The CDR3 has 15 amino acids. V lost 1 base and J lost 6; bases outside the gene matches: 5. Under the authors' procedure: Cell counts per sample came from amplifying reference gene primers. The data were produced by immunoSEQ multiplex PCR, yet TCRdb's version contains in-frame clones alone and is incomplete. The DNA gave D and trimming, while V, J and clone size come from that table. The table has about 190,000 clones, roughly 90% seen once. The receptor's source is a man between 40 and 49 years old with acute or convalescent COVID-19. The chain has TRBV12-5 and TRBJ2-2, with 7 positions matching TRBD1. The sequencing input was peripheral blood. CDR3 residues: CASGLGQGSAGELFF. The CDR3 DNA reads as TGTGCTAGTGGTTTGGGACAGGGTTCCGCCGGGGAGCTGTTTTTT.